This T cell receptor beta chain was identified during a study of blood T cell repertoires in COVID-19. Study overall: COVID-19 samples, acute and convalescent, were from the United States, Italy and Spain. From T cells, B-cell-depleted T cells, or PBMCs came the material, which was cDNA or gDNA.

Per the original methods: Quantification of nucleated cells was approximated via reference gene primer amplification. Clones were sequenced by immunoSEQ multiplex PCR, and TCRdb holds only the in-frame ones, with some missing. The D gene and trimming were derived from the DNA, and the V and J assignments and clone size from that table. Among hundreds of thousands of clones, 88% were seen once, and the ten largest hold about 1%. For recovered donors of Cohort 3, there were two negative PCRs, clearance, or symptom resolution. CDR3 length: 17 residues. V lost 0 bases to trimming and J lost 7 bases; unmatched junction nucleotides: 6.

The genes are TRBV23-1 and TRBJ2-1; 13 positions agree with TRBD2. TRBV23-1 belongs to the ORF category, with a function that is uncertain. Input material: PBMCs or T cells enriched from blood (not recorded which). This receptor was obtained from a young woman who had recovered from COVID-19. The CDR3 sequence is CASSQSVTSGRRNEQFF. The CDR3 DNA is TGCGCCAGCAGTCAATCGGTGACTAGCGGGAGGAGGAATGAGCAGTTCTTC.